The clone carrying this T cell receptor (beta chain) has more than one count but fewer than ten. Its antigen is unidentified. The CDR3 extends over 13 amino acids. The V and J ends lost 3 bases and 9 bases, in that order; junction bases with no gene match: 7. The V gene's germline CDR1 is DFQATT and CDR2 SNEGSKA (reference sequence). This entry comes from a study of T cell repertoires in cytomegalovirus infection. As for the study in general: Public TCR beta signatures provided an indication of both CMV infection and a matching HLA type.

MiXCR was run by TCRdb on the reads, yielding one entry per CDR3 protein. This table holds roughly 700,000 distinct CDR3 sequences, roughly 30% found once. Study-level findings and limits: The cumulative frequency of public TCR beta families distinguished individuals who carried CMV together with the relevant HLA. HLA-C-restricted CMV clonotypes gave the most frequent clonotype in two of eight donors.

The TCR comes from a human donor in good health (CMV status not recorded). Some clones in this sample may be carry-over from other donors' samples. This sample comprised cultured PBMCs, obtained from culture after CMV antigen stimulation. The genes are TRBV20-1 and TRBJ2-1; TRBD2 agrees at 8 bases. CDR3 loop: CSASLPGRAEQFF. Here the CDR3 DNA reads TGCAGTGCTAGTCTACCCGGGAGGGCTGAGCAGTTCTTC.